Listed below are T cell receptor beta chains from one sample, sequenced in a study of shared clonotypes between healthy human individuals. The repertoire was sequenced with immunoSEQ multiplex PCR; TCRdb's copy has only in-frame clones and lacks some. The sample carries more than 2,000,000 clones, approximately 93% recorded once. The source material was naive CD4+ T cells from PBMCs. These receptors were collected from a man younger than 35 in good health. Some clones in this sample may be carry-over from other donors' samples. CDR3s include the opening cysteine and the closing phenylalanine or tryptophan. Each record gives: CDR3 DNA, CDR3 protein, D gene, clone size, J gene, V gene. D genes are given only for firm matches. Size tells how often a clone was seen (once, few, many) or the class of an expanded clone, and some rows leave it out.

CDR3 DNA: TGCGCCAGCAGCTTGTCGGGGAGGGGTGAAGAGACCCAGTACTTC
CDR3 protein: CASSLSGRGEETQYF
D gene: TRBD2
clone size: -
J gene: TRBJ2-5
V gene: TRBV5-1

CDR3 DNA: TGTGCCAGCAGCGTGGGGACAAATCCACCCCTCGAGCAGTACTTC
CDR3 protein: CASSVGTNPPLEQYF
D gene: -
clone size: -
J gene: TRBJ2-7
V gene: TRBV9

CDR3 DNA: TGTGCCAGCAGCCAAGATACCCGGGTAACCTACGAGCAGTACTTC
CDR3 protein: CASSQDTRVTYEQYF
D gene: -
clone size: once
J gene: TRBJ2-7
V gene: TRBV14

CDR3 DNA: TGTGCCAGCTCACCTTGGGGGACCTACAATGAGCAGTTCTTC
CDR3 protein: CASSPWGTYNEQFF
D gene: -
clone size: -
J gene: TRBJ2-1
V gene: TRBV18

CDR3 DNA: TGTGCCACCAGGGATGGCCGCGAGCAGTACTTC
CDR3 protein: CATRDGREQYF
D gene: -
clone size: -
J gene: TRBJ2-7
V gene: TRBV28

CDR3 DNA: TGTGCCAGCGGACCGCGTGGGAGCGGTAAACATGAGCAGTTCTTC
CDR3 protein: CASGPRGSGKHEQFF
D gene: -
clone size: -
J gene: TRBJ2-1
V gene: TRBV6-5

CDR3 DNA: TGCGCCAGCAGCGCCGGGAGCTCTTTAGACAATGAGCAGTTCTTC
CDR3 protein: CASSAGSSLDNEQFF
D gene: -
clone size: -
J gene: TRBJ2-1
V gene: TRBV5-1

CDR3 DNA: TGCGCCAGCAGCCAACAACCCGGACGGGAAGGGTTCAACATTCAGTACTTC
CDR3 protein: CASSQQPGREGFNIQYF
D gene: -
clone size: -
J gene: TRBJ2-4
V gene: TRBV4-1

CDR3 DNA: TGTGCCAGCAGTTCACGGGGACAAGGCTACACCTTC
CDR3 protein: CASSSRGQGYTF
D gene: -
clone size: once
J gene: TRBJ1-2
V gene: TRBV6-5

CDR3 DNA: TGTGCCAGCAGTTTGGGGGGGCCTCTCCACGAGCAGTACTTC
CDR3 protein: CASSLGGPLHEQYF
D gene: -
clone size: -
J gene: TRBJ2-7
V gene: TRBV28

CDR3 DNA: TGTGCCAGCTCAAGTCCGGGACAAATCCAGCCCCAGCATTTT
CDR3 protein: CASSSPGQIQPQHF
D gene: -
clone size: -
J gene: TRBJ1-5
V gene: TRBV18

CDR3 DNA: TGTGCCAGCAGCTTACGAGGGAACACAGATACGCAGTATTTT
CDR3 protein: CASSLRGNTDTQYF
D gene: -
clone size: -
J gene: TRBJ2-3
V gene: TRBV7-3

CDR3 DNA: TGTGCCAGCGGGTACAGGGGGCAGTACGAGCAGTACTTC
CDR3 protein: CASGYRGQYEQYF
D gene: TRBD1
clone size: -
J gene: TRBJ2-7
V gene: TRBV2

CDR3 DNA: TGTGCCAGCAGCGTAGCCCCGGGATCTGCCTACGAGCAGTACTTC
CDR3 protein: CASSVAPGSAYEQYF
D gene: -
clone size: -
J gene: TRBJ2-7
V gene: TRBV9

CDR3 DNA: TGTGCCAGCAGCCCAGGGGGCGGACTAGCAGCCGGGGAGACCCAGTACTTC
CDR3 protein: CASSPGGGLAAGETQYF
D gene: -
clone size: -
J gene: TRBJ2-5
V gene: TRBV11-2

CDR3 DNA: TGTGCCAGCACGAAGATCGCGGGACCCACCGGGGAGCTGTTTTTT
CDR3 protein: CASTKIAGPTGELFF
D gene: -
clone size: -
J gene: TRBJ2-2
V gene: TRBV7-6

CDR3 DNA: TGTGCCAGCACCCGGAGGGGGCTAGAAAAACTGTTTTTT
CDR3 protein: CASTRRGLEKLFF
D gene: TRBD1
clone size: -
J gene: TRBJ1-4
V gene: TRBV28

CDR3 DNA: TGTGCCAGCAGTTGGGGGCCCGGAGGGACCCAGTACTTC
CDR3 protein: CASSWGPGGTQYF
D gene: -
clone size: -
J gene: TRBJ2-5
V gene: TRBV27

CDR3 DNA: TGTGCCAGCAGTGAACAGGGTGGGAGTACTGAAGCTTTCTTT
CDR3 protein: CASSEQGGSTEAFF
D gene: -
clone size: -
J gene: TRBJ1-1
V gene: TRBV6-4

CDR3 DNA: TGTGCCAGCACTCTGGGTGGGGTAGCGGGGCTCACAGATACGCAGTATTTT
CDR3 protein: CASTLGGVAGLTDTQYF
D gene: TRBD2
clone size: -
J gene: TRBJ2-3
V gene: TRBV28

CDR3 DNA: TGCGCCAGCAGCTTCTCGGACAGAAACACCGGGGAGCTGTTTTTT
CDR3 protein: CASSFSDRNTGELFF
D gene: -
clone size: -
J gene: TRBJ2-2
V gene: TRBV5-1

CDR3 DNA: TGCGCCAGCAGCTTCGGGCTAGCGGGAGGAGAGACCCAGTACTTC
CDR3 protein: CASSFGLAGGETQYF
D gene: TRBD2
clone size: -
J gene: TRBJ2-5
V gene: TRBV5-1

CDR3 DNA: TGTGCCAGCGGAAGCGGGAGGACCGGGAATGAGCAGTTCTTC
CDR3 protein: CASGSGRTGNEQFF
D gene: TRBD2
clone size: -
J gene: TRBJ2-1
V gene: TRBV25-1

CDR3 DNA: TGTGCTAGTGGTTATCATGGAGTGATCGGCAATCAGCCCCAGCATTTT
CDR3 protein: CASGYHGVIGNQPQHF
D gene: -
clone size: -
J gene: TRBJ1-5
V gene: TRBV12-5

CDR3 DNA: TGTGCCAGCAGCCCCACAGGCTCTAACTATGGCTACACCTTC
CDR3 protein: CASSPTGSNYGYTF
D gene: -
clone size: -
J gene: TRBJ1-2
V gene: TRBV7-3

CDR3 DNA: TGTGCCAGCAGCATTAGCTCTGGGGCCAACGTCCTGACTTTC
CDR3 protein: CASSISSGANVLTF
D gene: -
clone size: -
J gene: TRBJ2-6
V gene: TRBV7-2

CDR3 DNA: TGTGCCAGCAGTCGACAGCTGCGGGAGACCCAGTACTTC
CDR3 protein: CASSRQLRETQYF
D gene: -
clone size: -
J gene: TRBJ2-5
V gene: TRBV28

CDR3 DNA: TGTGCCAGCAGCTTTAGCGGGAGGAACACAGATACGCAGTATTTT
CDR3 protein: CASSFSGRNTDTQYF
D gene: TRBD2
clone size: once
J gene: TRBJ2-3
V gene: TRBV5-4

CDR3 DNA: TGTGCCAGCAGGGATCTGGCGGGACAATCTTACGAGCAGTACTTC
CDR3 protein: CASRDLAGQSYEQYF
D gene: -
clone size: -
J gene: TRBJ2-7
V gene: TRBV6-5

CDR3 DNA: TGCAGTGCTGGGACAGGCTTAAGAGCTTTCTTT
CDR3 protein: CSAGTGLRAFF
D gene: TRBD1
clone size: few
J gene: TRBJ1-1
V gene: TRBV20-1

CDR3 DNA: TGTGCCAGCAGTACGGGCCTACATCAGCCCCAGCATTTT
CDR3 protein: CASSTGLHQPQHF
D gene: -
clone size: -
J gene: TRBJ1-5
V gene: TRBV6-1

CDR3 DNA: TGCGCCAGCAGCCCAACAGGGGGCCCCCAAGAGACCCAGTACTTC
CDR3 protein: CASSPTGGPQETQYF
D gene: TRBD1
clone size: -
J gene: TRBJ2-5
V gene: TRBV4-3

CDR3 DNA: TGTGCCAGCAGCCTTTCCCCGAGCTCCTACGAGCAGTACTTC
CDR3 protein: CASSLSPSSYEQYF
D gene: -
clone size: -
J gene: TRBJ2-7
V gene: TRBV28

CDR3 DNA: TGTGCCAGCAGTCTGGGACAGGGGGTGTATCAGCCCCAGCATTTT
CDR3 protein: CASSLGQGVYQPQHF
D gene: TRBD1
clone size: -
J gene: TRBJ1-5
V gene: TRBV6-1

CDR3 DNA: TGTGCCATCAAATCGGGACTAGCGGGAGGTGAAGAGACCCAGTACTTC
CDR3 protein: CAIKSGLAGGEETQYF
D gene: TRBD2
clone size: once
J gene: TRBJ2-5
V gene: TRBV10-3

CDR3 DNA: TGTGCCAGCAGCTTAGGCGGGGACAGATTCTACGAGCAGTACTTC
CDR3 protein: CASSLGGDRFYEQYF
D gene: -
clone size: -
J gene: TRBJ2-7
V gene: TRBV7-2

CDR3 DNA: TGTGCTAGTGCCGACCCCGTGACAGGGGGCTTTGAGACCCAGTACTTC
CDR3 protein: CASADPVTGGFETQYF
D gene: TRBD1
clone size: -
J gene: TRBJ2-5
V gene: TRBV12-5

CDR3 DNA: TGTGCCAGCAGCTTGGAGAGCGGGAGTGTCGATGAGCAGTTCTTC
CDR3 protein: CASSLESGSVDEQFF
D gene: TRBD2
clone size: once
J gene: TRBJ2-1
V gene: TRBV5-4

CDR3 DNA: TGTGCCTGGAGTACCAGGTACCAAGAGACCCAGTACTTC
CDR3 protein: CAWSTRYQETQYF
D gene: -
clone size: -
J gene: TRBJ2-5
V gene: TRBV30

CDR3 DNA: TGTGCCAGTAGTATGAGTGCGGGTCCCTCGGCCGAGCAGTACTTC
CDR3 protein: CASSMSAGPSAEQYF
D gene: -
clone size: -
J gene: TRBJ2-7
V gene: TRBV19

CDR3 DNA: TGCGCCAGCAGCTTATTGGGTAGCGGGAGCCCCGGGGAGCTGTTTTTT
CDR3 protein: CASSLLGSGSPGELFF
D gene: TRBD2
clone size: -
J gene: TRBJ2-2
V gene: TRBV5-1

CDR3 DNA: TGTGCCAGCAGTGATCAGGGAGCGGGTGAGCAGTTCTTC
CDR3 protein: CASSDQGAGEQFF
D gene: -
clone size: -
J gene: TRBJ2-1
V gene: TRBV25-1

CDR3 DNA: TGTGCCAGCAGCCTACGCCGGACTTCCTACAATGAGCAGTTCTTC
CDR3 protein: CASSLRRTSYNEQFF
D gene: -
clone size: once
J gene: TRBJ2-1
V gene: TRBV13

CDR3 DNA: TGTGCCAGTAGTCCCGGGGTCCCAGGGAGCTCTGGAAACACCATATATTTT
CDR3 protein: CASSPGVPGSSGNTIYF
D gene: -
clone size: -
J gene: TRBJ1-3
V gene: TRBV19

CDR3 DNA: TGCGCCAGCAGCCAAGCGAAGGGACAAAGCCTGTCCGCCTATGGCTACACCTTC
CDR3 protein: CASSQAKGQSLSAYGYTF
D gene: -
clone size: -
J gene: TRBJ1-2
V gene: TRBV4-3

CDR3 DNA: TGTGCCAGCAGCTTGGGGCAGGACGGAAACACCATATATTTT
CDR3 protein: CASSLGQDGNTIYF
D gene: -
clone size: -
J gene: TRBJ1-3
V gene: TRBV5-6

CDR3 DNA: TGCGCCAGCAGCTTGGGTGAGACAGAGCAGTTCTTC
CDR3 protein: CASSLGETEQFF
D gene: -
clone size: -
J gene: TRBJ2-1
V gene: TRBV5-1

CDR3 DNA: TGTGCCAGCAGCGTAGGGTCTGGAAACACCATATATTTT
CDR3 protein: CASSVGSGNTIYF
D gene: -
clone size: few
J gene: TRBJ1-3
V gene: TRBV9

CDR3 DNA: TGTGCCTTGGCAGGGGCGAACACTGAAGCTTTCTTT
CDR3 protein: CALAGANTEAFF
D gene: -
clone size: -
J gene: TRBJ1-1
V gene: TRBV28

CDR3 DNA: TGTGCCAGCAGCTTAAAGGGCAATGAGCAGTTCTTC
CDR3 protein: CASSLKGNEQFF
D gene: -
clone size: -
J gene: TRBJ2-1
V gene: TRBV7-8

CDR3 DNA: TGTGCCTGGAGTGTTAGCCGGGCTGGAAACACCATATATTTT
CDR3 protein: CAWSVSRAGNTIYF
D gene: -
clone size: -
J gene: TRBJ1-3
V gene: TRBV30

CDR3 DNA: TGTGCCAGCAGTATACTATCAAACACCGGGGAGCTGTTTTTT
CDR3 protein: CASSILSNTGELFF
D gene: -
clone size: -
J gene: TRBJ2-2
V gene: TRBV28

CDR3 DNA: TGTGCCAGCAGTGGCAGTGGCCTCAGGTCCTACGAGCAGTACTTC
CDR3 protein: CASSGSGLRSYEQYF
D gene: -
clone size: -
J gene: TRBJ2-7
V gene: TRBV2

CDR3 DNA: TGTGCCAGCAGCTTAGGCGGGACAGCTGTGGAGACCCAGTACTTC
CDR3 protein: CASSLGGTAVETQYF
D gene: -
clone size: -
J gene: TRBJ2-5
V gene: TRBV5-4

CDR3 DNA: TGTGCCAGCGGGCGGGCCCAGGATTCGGTCGGCTACACCTTC
CDR3 protein: CASGRAQDSVGYTF
D gene: -
clone size: few
J gene: TRBJ1-2
V gene: TRBV6-6